The rows below give T cell receptor beta chains drawn from one sample of a study of T cells in Graves' hyperthyroidism and ophthalmopathy. TCRdb itself ran the multiplex PCR reads through MiXCR, one entry per CDR3 protein. The sample comprises hundreds of thousands of distinct CDR3 sequences, approximately 13% of which are singletons, and about 37% rests with the top ten. Sequencing was performed on blood. The source is a woman aged 40-49 years with Graves' ophthalmopathy. Both conserved end residues are part of each CDR3. A D gene is named only where the DNA matches it firmly. Clone sizes are given selectively: once, few, many, or a class where the clone is expanded.

V: TRBV12-3/TRBV12-4
size: many
D: NA
J: TRBJ1-3
DNA: TGTGCCAGCAGACTGCATGGGGTGCCCTCTGGAAACACCATATATTTT
CDR3: CASRLHGVPSGNTIYF

V: TRBV6-1
size: many
D: NA
J: TRBJ1-2
DNA: TGTGCCAGCAGTGAATTACCCAGAAGGAGTGGCTACACCTTC
CDR3: CASSELPRRSGYTF

V: TRBV27
size: few
D: TRBD2
J: TRBJ2-7
DNA: TGTGCCAGCAGTGCACTGGGACTAGCGGGGGACATCTACGAGCAGTACTTC
CDR3: CASSALGLAGDIYEQYF

V: TRBV5-1
size: NA
D: TRBD2
J: TRBJ2-5
DNA: TGCGCCAGCAGCGGAACTTGGACTAGCGGGGGACAAGAGACCCAGTACTTC
CDR3: CASSGTWTSGGQETQYF

V: TRBV4-1
size: few
D: NA
J: TRBJ1-1
DNA: TGCGCCAGCAGCCGGGGAACGAACACTGAAGCTTTCTTT
CDR3: CASSRGTNTEAFF

V: TRBV30
size: NA
D: NA
J: TRBJ2-3
DNA: TGTGCCTGGAGAAGTTGGGCAGTTGCAGATACGCAGTATTTT
CDR3: CAWRSWAVADTQYF

V: TRBV11-2
size: NA
D: TRBD2
J: TRBJ2-7
DNA: TGTGCCAGCTCACCACGCGGGACTAGCGGGAGTGACCTTAACGAGCAGTACTTC
CDR3: CASSPRGTSGSDLNEQYF

V: TRBV28
size: many
D: NA
J: TRBJ2-5
DNA: TGTGCCAGCAGTCCCCCCCCCCAAGAGACCCAGTACTTC
CDR3: CASSPPPQETQYF

V: TRBV7-6
size: few
D: TRBD2
J: TRBJ2-7
DNA: TGTGCCAGCAGGCCGCTAGCGGGAGGGGGCTACGAGCAGTACTTC
CDR3: CASRPLAGGGYEQYF

V: TRBV11-1
size: many
D: NA
J: TRBJ2-2
DNA: TGTGCCAGCAGCTTAGACGGATACACCGGGGAGCTGTTTTTT
CDR3: CASSLDGYTGELFF

V: TRBV24-1
size: few
D: NA
J: TRBJ2-2
DNA: TGTGCCACCAGTGATCCCCCTGGGAATTCGAACACCGGGGAGCTGTTTTTT
CDR3: CATSDPPGNSNTGELFF

V: TRBV20-1
size: NA
D: TRBD2
J: TRBJ2-2
DNA: TGCAGTGCTAGTGGGGGGGGACTTTACCTCACCGGGGAGCTGTTTTTT
CDR3: CSASGGGLYLTGELFF

V: TRBV9
size: few
D: NA
J: TRBJ2-3
DNA: TGTGCCAGCAGCGTAGGGCCCGGGAGTCTCCCCTCCACAGATACGCAGTATTTT
CDR3: CASSVGPGSLPSTDTQYF

V: TRBV5-1
size: many
D: TRBD1
J: TRBJ1-1
DNA: TGCGCCAGCAGCTTGGTCCAGGGGGGGACTGAAGCTTTCTTT
CDR3: CASSLVQGGTEAFF

V: TRBV29-1
size: many
D: TRBD2
J: TRBJ2-1
DNA: TGCAGCGCCGCGACTAGCGGCAGAAGTAGTGAGCAGTTCTTC
CDR3: CSAATSGRSSEQFF

V: TRBV6-1
size: many
D: NA
J: TRBJ1-2
DNA: TGTGCCAGCAGTGCGGAGGGGGGGTATGGCTACACCTTC
CDR3: CASSAEGGYGYTF

V: TRBV20-1
size: many
D: NA
J: TRBJ2-5
DNA: TGCAGTGCTCAACTCCGGGACTCCTCCCAAGAGACCCAGTACTTC
CDR3: CSAQLRDSSQETQYF

V: TRBV7-8
size: NA
D: TRBD1
J: TRBJ2-2
DNA: TGTGCCAGCAGCCTCCAGACAGGGGAAAACACCGGGGAGCTGTTTTTT
CDR3: CASSLQTGENTGELFF

V: TRBV7-2
size: many
D: NA
J: TRBJ2-5
DNA: TGTGCCAGCAGCCGCAGAGGTGGCGCCCACATCCAAGAGACCCAGTACTTC
CDR3: CASSRRGGAHIQETQYF

V: TRBV5-6
size: few
D: NA
J: TRBJ1-4
DNA: TGTGCCAGCAGCTTGATGAACGATTGGGACGAAAAACTGTTTTTT
CDR3: CASSLMNDWDEKLFF

V: TRBV6-1
size: few
D: NA
J: TRBJ2-2
DNA: TGTGCCACCGCACGTGACGGGGAGCTGTTTTTT
CDR3: CATARDGELFF

V: TRBV15
size: many
D: TRBD1
J: TRBJ2-1
DNA: TGTGCCACCAGCATTCTACAGGGGGTGAACAATGAGCAGTTCTTC
CDR3: CATSILQGVNNEQFF

V: TRBV6-2/TRBV6-3
size: many
D: TRBD1
J: TRBJ1-5
DNA: TGTGCCAGCAGAAACCGGGACAGGGGGAGCGTTGGTCAGCCCCAGCATTTT
CDR3: CASRNRDRGSVGQPQHF